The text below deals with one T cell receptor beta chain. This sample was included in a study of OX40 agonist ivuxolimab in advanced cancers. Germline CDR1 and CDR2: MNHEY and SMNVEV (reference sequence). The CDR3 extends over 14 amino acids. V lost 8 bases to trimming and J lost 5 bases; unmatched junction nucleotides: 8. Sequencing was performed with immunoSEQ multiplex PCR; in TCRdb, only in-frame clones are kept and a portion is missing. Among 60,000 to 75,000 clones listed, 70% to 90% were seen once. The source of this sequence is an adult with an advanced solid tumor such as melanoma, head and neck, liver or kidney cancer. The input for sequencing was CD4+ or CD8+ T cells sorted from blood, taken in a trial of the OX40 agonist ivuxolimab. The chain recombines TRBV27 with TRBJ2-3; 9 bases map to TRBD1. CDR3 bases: TGTGCCAGCGGCGGACAGGGGAAACTAGATACGCAGTATTTT. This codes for CASGGQGKLDTQYF.